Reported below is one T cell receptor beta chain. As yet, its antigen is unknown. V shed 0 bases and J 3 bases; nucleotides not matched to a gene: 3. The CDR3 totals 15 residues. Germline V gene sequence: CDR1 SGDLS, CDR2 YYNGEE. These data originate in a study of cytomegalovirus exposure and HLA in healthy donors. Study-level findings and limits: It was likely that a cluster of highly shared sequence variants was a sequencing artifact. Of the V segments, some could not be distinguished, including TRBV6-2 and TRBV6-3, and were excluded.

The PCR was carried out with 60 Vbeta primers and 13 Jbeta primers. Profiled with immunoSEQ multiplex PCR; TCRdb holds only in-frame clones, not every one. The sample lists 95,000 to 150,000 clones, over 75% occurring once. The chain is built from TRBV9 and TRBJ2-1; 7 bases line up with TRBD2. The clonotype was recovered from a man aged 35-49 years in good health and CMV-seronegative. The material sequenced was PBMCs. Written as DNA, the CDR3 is TGTGCCAGCAGCGTAGCGGGAGGAATCTACAATGAGCAGTTCTTC. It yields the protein CASSVAGGIYNEQFF.